The source of this T cell receptor (beta chain) is a study of T-cell memory formation after mild COVID-19 (dated by TCRdb to about 2021). Regarding the complete study: TCR sequence clusters from the two donors were found to be largely donor specific. In a couple of donors, T-cell clones that expanded and contracted after mild COVID-19 were tracked by sequencing TCRalpha and TCRbeta repertoires over time. Two young, previously healthy adult volunteers made up the cohort, one male and one female.

Of note for this clonotype: No cognate antigen has been identified for it. It has no much larger one-base neighbor in the sample; base qualities were not kept.

Sequencer: Illumina NovaSeq 6000. cDNA libraries for TCRalpha and TCRbeta were prepared by 5'RACE using constant-segment primers, with sample barcodes and unique molecular identifiers added. RNA was extracted from every sample with Trizol reagent. The libraries were amplified in two PCR steps, and the second step added a second sample barcode and Illumina TruSeq adapters. Libraries were sequenced on an Illumina NovaSeq with 2 x 150 bp paired-end reads. The study's own analysis went as follows. Reads were demultiplexed and collapsed into UMI-guided consensus sequences with migec v1.2.7. Using mixcr v2.1.11, UMI consensuses were aligned to TRA and TRB V and J templates and then assembled into clonotypes. Expanded or contracted clonotypes were those called significant by both edgeR and NoisET, with noise models trained on biological replicates. For edgeR calls, the cutoffs were a false discovery rate-adjusted p below 0.01 and a log2 fold-change threshold of 1. As an exploratory analysis of dynamics, max-normalized trajectories of the 1000 most abundant clonotypes were examined by PCA with hierarchical clustering. The CD4 or CD8 phenotype of responding clones was assigned using the separately sequenced CD4+ and CD8+ repertoires. The public reads were reprocessed in TCRdb via fastp at Q25 and MiXCR, keeping in-frame beta chains. One record per CDR3 amino acid sequence lists the most common genes and DNA. In this record, the V and J calls reflect TCRdb's handling and not the investigators' own analysis. The sample table shows 40,000 to 55,000 distinct CDR3 sequences, and 7.3% are seen once. The ten top clones hold roughly 1.4% of the sample.

What the research found in general, with its limitations: Only two mild cases were covered in the study, and larger cohorts including severe cases with pre-infection samples were considered necessary. SARS-CoV-2 specificity was not confirmed for the second-wave clones peaking on day 37. Balanced CD4/CD8 phenotypes were observed for clones contracting from day 15 to 85, whereas a bias towards CD4+ was observed for a second wave of clones expanding from day 15 to 37. Contracting CD4+ clones were located mainly in the CM and EM memory subsets, whereas CD8+ clones were found to be enriched in EMRA. Some responding clones were found in pre-infection memory, which suggests that pre-existing cross-reactive memory T cells took part in the SARS-CoV-2 response.

As encoded in the germline V gene (reference sequence), CDR1 is DFQATT while CDR2 is SNEGSKA. Measured from the cysteine to the phenylalanine, the CDR3 is 15 residues long. The kept DNA is CDR3 alone, 45 bases in frame from the first base. The junction shows trimming of 0 bases on V and 5 bases on J, plus 16 bases between the germline ends. Ficoll-Paque density gradient centrifugation was used to isolate PBMCs. Sequencing used PBMCs or a T cell subset sorted from them (not recorded which). The chain uses TRBV20-1 and TRBJ1-1; TRBD1 is perhaps the D gene, given 5 matching bases. The receptor was derived from a man aged 18 to 35 who had mild COVID-19 (a few samples of this study predate the infection). The sample titles of this study are shuffled in the database, so cell type and time point are left out; the donor was told from shared clones. The DNA is as follows: TGCAGTGCTAGAGATCCGGCGGGGGAGGGGACTGAAGCTTTCTTT. This yields the protein CSARDPAGEGTEAFF.